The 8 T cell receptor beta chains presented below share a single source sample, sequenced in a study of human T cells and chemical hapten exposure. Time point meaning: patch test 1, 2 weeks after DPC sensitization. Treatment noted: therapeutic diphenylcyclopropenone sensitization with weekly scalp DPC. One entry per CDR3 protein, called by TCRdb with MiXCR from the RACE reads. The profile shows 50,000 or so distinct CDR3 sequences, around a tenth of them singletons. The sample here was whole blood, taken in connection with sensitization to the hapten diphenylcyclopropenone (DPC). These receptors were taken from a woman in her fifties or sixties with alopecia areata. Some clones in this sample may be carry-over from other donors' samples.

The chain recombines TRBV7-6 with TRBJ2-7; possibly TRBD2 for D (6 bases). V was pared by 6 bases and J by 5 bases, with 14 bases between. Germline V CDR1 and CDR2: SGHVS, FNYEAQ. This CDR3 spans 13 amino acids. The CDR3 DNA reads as TGTGCCAGCAGTCTACGACTAGACAACGAGCAGTACTTC. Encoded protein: CASSLRLDNEQYF.

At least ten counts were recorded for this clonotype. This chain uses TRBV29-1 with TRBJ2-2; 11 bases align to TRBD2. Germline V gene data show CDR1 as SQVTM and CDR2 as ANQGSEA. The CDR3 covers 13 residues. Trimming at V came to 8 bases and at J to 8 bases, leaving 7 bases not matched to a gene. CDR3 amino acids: CSLLAGGAGELFF. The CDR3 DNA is TGCAGCCTGTTAGCGGGAGGGGCTGGGGAGCTGTTTTTT.

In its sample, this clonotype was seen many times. CDR3 sequence (DNA): TGTGCCAGCAGTGACGGTGGTTACACTGAAGCTTTCTTT. Translation: CASSDGGYTEAFF. The chain joins TRBV2 to TRBJ1-1; no reliable D call. The CDR3 covers 13 residues. Trimming pared 3 bases from V and 3 bases from J, leaving 8 bases between. Germline CDR1 and CDR2: SNHLY and FYNNEI.

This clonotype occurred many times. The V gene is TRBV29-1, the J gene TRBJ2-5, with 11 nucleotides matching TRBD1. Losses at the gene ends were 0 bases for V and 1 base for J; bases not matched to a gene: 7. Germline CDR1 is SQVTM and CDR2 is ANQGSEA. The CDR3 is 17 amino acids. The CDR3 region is CSVEDFRGTGGQETQYF. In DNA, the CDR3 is TGCAGCGTTGAAGATTTTCGTGGGACAGGGGGCCAAGAGACCCAGTACTTC.

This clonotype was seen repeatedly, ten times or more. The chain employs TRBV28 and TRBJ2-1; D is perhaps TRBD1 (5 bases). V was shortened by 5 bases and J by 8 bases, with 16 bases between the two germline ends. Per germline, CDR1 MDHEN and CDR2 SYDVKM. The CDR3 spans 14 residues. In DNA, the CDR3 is TGTGCCAGCAGTCGCCGGGCTTTAGGGGATGAGCAGTTCTTC. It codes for CASSRRALGDEQFF.

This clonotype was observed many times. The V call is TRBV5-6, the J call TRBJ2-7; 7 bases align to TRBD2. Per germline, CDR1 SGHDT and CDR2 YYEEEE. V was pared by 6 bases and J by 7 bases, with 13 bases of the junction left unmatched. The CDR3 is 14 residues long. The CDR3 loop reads CASTSLAGDGEQYF. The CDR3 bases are TGTGCCAGCACGTCATTGGCGGGAGATGGTGAGCAGTACTTC.

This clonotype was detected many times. CDR3 sequence reads: CASSLTPYEQYF. The CDR3 coding sequence is TGTGCCAGCAGCCTCACTCCCTACGAGCAGTACTTC. V is TRBV6-2 or TRBV6-3 and J is TRBJ2-7; D gene uncertain. In germline, CDR1 is MNHEY, CDR2 SVGEGT. The CDR3 sequence is 12 residues long. Trimming stripped 6 bases from V and 2 bases from J, with 8 bases between.

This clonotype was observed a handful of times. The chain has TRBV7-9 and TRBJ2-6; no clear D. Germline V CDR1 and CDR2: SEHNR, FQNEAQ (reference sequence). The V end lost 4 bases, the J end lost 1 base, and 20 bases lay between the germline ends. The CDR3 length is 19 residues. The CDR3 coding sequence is TGTGCCAGCAGCTCCGCTTTGACGCAATTTTCTTCTGGGGCCAACGTCCTGACTTTC. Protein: CASSSALTQFSSGANVLTF.